Listed below are T cell receptor beta chains from one sample, sequenced in a study of T cell clones after liver transplantation. Generated by immunoSEQ multiplex PCR, the TCRdb table keeps only in-frame clones and is missing some. The sample yields about 74,000 clones, 80% seen once. Material: CD4+ T cells from blood, obtained before liver transplant. The receptors were sampled from a human donor who received a liver transplant. CDR3s include the opening cysteine and the closing phenylalanine or tryptophan. Fields, in order: CDR3 length, J gene, D gene, V gene, clone size, CDR3 DNA, CDR3 protein. The D gene is left open where the match is weak. Clone size, where shown, is once, few, many, or a class for clones that have expanded.

CDR3 length: 14; J gene: TRBJ2-3; D gene: .; V gene: TRBV2; clone size: .; CDR3 DNA: TGTGCCAGCAGTAGGGGGGAACAGGGGCCTACGCAGTATTTT; CDR3 protein: CASSRGEQGPTQYF
CDR3 length: 15; J gene: TRBJ2-3; D gene: TRBD2; V gene: TRBV6-1; clone size: .; CDR3 DNA: TGTGCCAGCAGTGAGACTAGCGGGAGGGAAGATACGCAGTATTTT; CDR3 protein: CASSETSGREDTQYF
CDR3 length: 15; J gene: TRBJ1-2; D gene: .; V gene: TRBV28; clone size: medium-sized; CDR3 DNA: TGTGCCAGCAGTGTCCAGGGGAGAGCTAACTATGGCTACACCTTC; CDR3 protein: CASSVQGRANYGYTF
CDR3 length: 15; J gene: TRBJ2-7; D gene: TRBD1; V gene: TRBV6-6; clone size: .; CDR3 DNA: TGTGCCAGCAGCCCACAGGGGGCTCCCACCTACGAGCAGTACTTC; CDR3 protein: CASSPQGAPTYEQYF
CDR3 length: 14; J gene: TRBJ2-7; D gene: TRBD1; V gene: TRBV19; clone size: .; CDR3 DNA: TGTGCCAGTAGTAAAACCGGGACAGGGAACGAGCAGTACTTC; CDR3 protein: CASSKTGTGNEQYF
CDR3 length: 15; J gene: TRBJ1-1; D gene: .; V gene: TRBV7-8; clone size: .; CDR3 DNA: TGTGCCAGCAGCATACGGACAGACATGAACACTGAAGCTTTCTTT; CDR3 protein: CASSIRTDMNTEAFF
CDR3 length: 17; J gene: TRBJ2-7; D gene: TRBD2; V gene: TRBV5-1; clone size: .; CDR3 DNA: TGCGCCAGCAGCTTGGCCCTCTTGACTAGCGGGGTCGGGGAGCAGTACTTC; CDR3 protein: CASSLALLTSGVGEQYF
CDR3 length: 17; J gene: TRBJ2-7; D gene: TRBD2; V gene: TRBV4-1; clone size: .; CDR3 DNA: TGCGCCAGCAGCCAAGATCTTCTAGCGGGGGATCCCTACGAGCAGTACTTC; CDR3 protein: CASSQDLLAGDPYEQYF
CDR3 length: 15; J gene: TRBJ2-5; D gene: TRBD2; V gene: TRBV5-1; clone size: once; CDR3 DNA: TGCGCCAGCACCAGGGGACTAGCGGCACAAGAGACCCAGTACTTC; CDR3 protein: CASTRGLAAQETQYF
CDR3 length: 17; J gene: TRBJ2-2; D gene: .; V gene: TRBV19; clone size: .; CDR3 DNA: TGTGCCAGTAGGCAGGAGGGTTGGGGAGCGAACACCGGGGAGCTGTTTTTT; CDR3 protein: CASRQEGWGANTGELFF
CDR3 length: 14; J gene: TRBJ2-7; D gene: .; V gene: TRBV7-8; clone size: .; CDR3 DNA: TGTGCCAGCAGCTTAGGACAGGTATACTACGAGCAGTACTTC; CDR3 protein: CASSLGQVYYEQYF
CDR3 length: 17; J gene: TRBJ2-1; D gene: TRBD2; V gene: TRBV5-1; clone size: .; CDR3 DNA: TGCGCCAGCAGCTTCGGACTAGCGGCATCCTCCTACAATGAGCAGTTCTTC; CDR3 protein: CASSFGLAASSYNEQFF
CDR3 length: 15; J gene: TRBJ2-2; D gene: .; V gene: TRBV5-4; clone size: .; CDR3 DNA: TGTGCCAGCAGCTTACCGGGCACGAACACCGGGGAGCTGTTTTTT; CDR3 protein: CASSLPGTNTGELFF
CDR3 length: 15; J gene: TRBJ2-7; D gene: TRBD2; V gene: TRBV6-1; clone size: .; CDR3 DNA: TGTGCCAGCAGTGTGGGACTAGCGGGATTGTACGAGCAGTACTTC; CDR3 protein: CASSVGLAGLYEQYF
CDR3 length: 14; J gene: TRBJ2-3; D gene: TRBD2; V gene: TRBV27; clone size: .; CDR3 DNA: TGTGCCAGCAGACTAGCGGGAGTAACAGATACGCAGTATTTT; CDR3 protein: CASRLAGVTDTQYF
CDR3 length: 13; J gene: TRBJ1-3; D gene: TRBD1; V gene: TRBV18; clone size: once; CDR3 DNA: TGTGCCAGCTCGGGGACAGTCGGAAACACCATATATTTT; CDR3 protein: CASSGTVGNTIYF
CDR3 length: 14; J gene: TRBJ2-7; D gene: TRBD1; V gene: TRBV7-2; clone size: .; CDR3 DNA: TGTGCCAGCAGCTTAAGACAGGGCCCCTACGAGCAGTACTTC; CDR3 protein: CASSLRQGPYEQYF
CDR3 length: 15; J gene: TRBJ1-3; D gene: .; V gene: TRBV6-5; clone size: .; CDR3 DNA: TGTGCCAGCAGTTCCCACTCTGGCACTGGAAACACCATATATTTT; CDR3 protein: CASSSHSGTGNTIYF
CDR3 length: 15; J gene: TRBJ2-1; D gene: TRBD2; V gene: TRBV11-3; clone size: once; CDR3 DNA: TGTGCCAGCAGCTACGGACTAGCGGGATTAGCTGAGCAGTTCTTC; CDR3 protein: CASSYGLAGLAEQFF
CDR3 length: 16; J gene: TRBJ2-3; D gene: .; V gene: TRBV9; clone size: .; CDR3 DNA: TGTGCCAGCAGCGTACGACCGGCTCTCCGTGGAGATACGCAGTATTTT; CDR3 protein: CASSVRPALRGDTQYF
CDR3 length: 11; J gene: TRBJ2-7; D gene: .; V gene: TRBV20-1; clone size: once; CDR3 DNA: TGCAGTGCTAGAGGAAGCTACGAGCAGTACTTC; CDR3 protein: CSARGSYEQYF
CDR3 length: 14; J gene: TRBJ1-5; D gene: TRBD1; V gene: TRBV28; clone size: .; CDR3 DNA: TGTGCCAGCAGCTTAACAGGGGGAGTTCAGCCCCAGCATTTT; CDR3 protein: CASSLTGGVQPQHF
CDR3 length: 12; J gene: TRBJ1-1; D gene: .; V gene: TRBV29-1; clone size: .; CDR3 DNA: TGCAGCGTTGGCATTGGGAACACTGAAGCTTTCTTT; CDR3 protein: CSVGIGNTEAFF
CDR3 length: 13; J gene: TRBJ2-7; D gene: .; V gene: TRBV6-1; clone size: .; CDR3 DNA: TGTGCCAGCAACATTGTCAGCACCTACGAGCAGTACTTC; CDR3 protein: CASNIVSTYEQYF
CDR3 length: 14; J gene: TRBJ2-2; D gene: .; V gene: TRBV7-2; clone size: .; CDR3 DNA: TGTGCCAGCAGCTTATTCCGGAACACCGGGGAGCTGTTTTTT; CDR3 protein: CASSLFRNTGELFF
CDR3 length: 15; J gene: TRBJ2-1; D gene: TRBD2; V gene: TRBV6-5; clone size: many; CDR3 DNA: TGTGCCAGCAGGCGCACTAGCGGAAACTACAATGAGCAGTTCTTC; CDR3 protein: CASRRTSGNYNEQFF
CDR3 length: 14; J gene: TRBJ1-1; D gene: TRBD1; V gene: TRBV18; clone size: .; CDR3 DNA: TGTGCCAGCTCACCAGACAGGGCCAACACTGAAGCTTTCTTT; CDR3 protein: CASSPDRANTEAFF
CDR3 length: 15; J gene: TRBJ2-3; D gene: .; V gene: TRBV30; clone size: few; CDR3 DNA: TGTGCCTGGAGTGGAGACAGGGTAGGGGGGGATACGCAGTATTTT; CDR3 protein: CAWSGDRVGGDTQYF
CDR3 length: 18; J gene: TRBJ2-3; D gene: TRBD1; V gene: TRBV28; clone size: .; CDR3 DNA: TGTGCCAGCAGGCCGGGACAGGGGTTAGCGGGGTACCGAGATACGCAGTATTTT; CDR3 protein: CASRPGQGLAGYRDTQYF